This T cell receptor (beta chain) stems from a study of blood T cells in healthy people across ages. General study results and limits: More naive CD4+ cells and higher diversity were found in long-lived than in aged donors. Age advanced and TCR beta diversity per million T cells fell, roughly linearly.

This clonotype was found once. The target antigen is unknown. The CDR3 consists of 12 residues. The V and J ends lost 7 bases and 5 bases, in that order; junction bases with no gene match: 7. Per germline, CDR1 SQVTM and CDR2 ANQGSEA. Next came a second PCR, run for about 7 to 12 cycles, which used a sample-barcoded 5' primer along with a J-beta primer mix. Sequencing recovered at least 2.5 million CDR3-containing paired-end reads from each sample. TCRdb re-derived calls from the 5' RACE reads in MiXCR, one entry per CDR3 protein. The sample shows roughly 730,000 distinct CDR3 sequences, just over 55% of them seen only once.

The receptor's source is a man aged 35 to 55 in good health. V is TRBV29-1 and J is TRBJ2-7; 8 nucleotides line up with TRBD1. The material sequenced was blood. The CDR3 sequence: CSGGDRNDEQYF. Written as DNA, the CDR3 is TGCAGCGGGGGGGACAGGAACGACGAGCAGTACTTC.